The T cell receptor (beta chain) under discussion was sequenced for a study of CD8+CD57+ T cells in acquired aplastic anemia (dated by TCRdb to the late 2010s). For the wider study: Extracted DNA from sorted CD4+ and CD8+ cells averaged 3.2 ug, ranging from roughly 0.19 to 27.4 ug. An average of roughly 10 million reads for CD4+ cells and 11 million or so reads for CD8+ cells was obtained from healthy donor samples. The research as a whole found: About 28 CD8+ CDR3 sequences were found in both patients and controls but appeared to be highly expressed in patients and within the immunodominant clones of the patients. Patients and healthy controls showed no significant difference in CD8+ Simpson's diversity (P=0.060).

TCR beta VDJ combination and CDR3 sequence profiling used genomic DNA as the template. TCR repertoire sequencing was run on an Illumina HiSeq 2000. On the authors' methods: Repertoires were assessed using TRBV/TRBJ rearrangement plots, CDR3 size and DJ length profiles, and Simpson's diversity index. The immunodominant clone was defined as the most abundant DNA sequence in deep sequencing data. CDR3 amino acid sequences were screened for sharing across subjects and were compared with published repertoires and the VDJdb database. The raw public data were reprocessed by TCRdb itself: fastp quality trimming at Q25, MiXCR clonotype calling, in-frame beta chains only. Rows are combined by CDR3 protein, so each entry shows the most common genes and DNA. These V and J calls rely on TCRdb rather than the paper's analysis. A total of 62,000 or so distinct CDR3 sequences appear in this sample, approximately 54% of them only once. The ten largest make up about 8.3% of the sample.

In the study, sorted CD4+ and CD8+ blood T cells from patients with severe aplastic anemia and from healthy subjects underwent deep sequencing of TCR repertoires. Ficoll-Paque density gradient centrifugation was used to isolate peripheral blood mononuclear cells. Before DNA extraction, CD4+ and CD8+ T cells were sorted with FACS or magnetic beads. This clonotype was seen ten or more times. Its antigen is currently not known. Base qualities are not at hand, and no much larger clone is one base apart. Counted from cysteine to phenylalanine, this CDR3 has 14 amino acids. Only the CDR3 part of the read is kept: 42 bases, read in frame from the first base. Looking up the germline V gene yields CDR1 SGHVS and CDR2 FQNEAQ. V lost 5 bases and J lost 6 bases, and the count of bases not matched to a germline gene is 6.

The chain uses TRBV7-8 and TRBJ2-2; 7 nucleotides in the junction match TRBD1. The receptor comes from a human donor in good health, serving as a control. Input material: sorted CD4+, CD8+, or CD8+CD57+ T cells (not recorded which) from PBMCs. The nucleotide sequence is given as TGTGCCAGCAGCCCCGACAGGGTGCCCGGGGAGCTGTTTTTT. It encodes CASSPDRVPGELFF.